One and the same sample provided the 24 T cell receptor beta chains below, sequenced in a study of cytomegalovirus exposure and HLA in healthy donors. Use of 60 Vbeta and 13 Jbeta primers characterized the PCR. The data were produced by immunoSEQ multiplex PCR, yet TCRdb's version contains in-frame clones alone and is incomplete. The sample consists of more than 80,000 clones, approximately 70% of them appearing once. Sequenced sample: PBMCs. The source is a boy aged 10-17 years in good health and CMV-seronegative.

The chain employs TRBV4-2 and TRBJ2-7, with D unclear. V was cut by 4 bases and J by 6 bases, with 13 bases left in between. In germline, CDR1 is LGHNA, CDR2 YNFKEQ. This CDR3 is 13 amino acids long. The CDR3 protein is CASSRLRPSEQYF. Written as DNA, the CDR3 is TGTGCCAGCAGCCGGTTGAGGCCGAGCGAGCAGTACTTC.

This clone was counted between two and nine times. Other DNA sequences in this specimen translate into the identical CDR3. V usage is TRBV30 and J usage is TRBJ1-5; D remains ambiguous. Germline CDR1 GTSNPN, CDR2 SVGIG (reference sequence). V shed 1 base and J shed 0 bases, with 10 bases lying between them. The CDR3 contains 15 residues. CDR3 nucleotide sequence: TGTGCCTGGAGTGGCCCGTCGGGTAGCAATCAGCCCCAGCATTTT. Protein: CAWSGPSGSNQPQHF.

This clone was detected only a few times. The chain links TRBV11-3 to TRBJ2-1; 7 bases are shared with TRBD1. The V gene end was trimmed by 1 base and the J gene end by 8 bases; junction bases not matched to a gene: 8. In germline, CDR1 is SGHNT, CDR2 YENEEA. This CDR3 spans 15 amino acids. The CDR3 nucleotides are TGTGCCAGCAGCTTAGGGGCACAGGGGTTGCATGAGCAGTTCTTC. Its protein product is CASSLGAQGLHEQFF.

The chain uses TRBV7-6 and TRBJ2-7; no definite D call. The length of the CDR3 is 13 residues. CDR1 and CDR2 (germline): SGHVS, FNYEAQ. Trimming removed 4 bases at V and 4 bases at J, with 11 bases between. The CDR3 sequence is CASSSRRWYEQYF. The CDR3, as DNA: TGTGCCAGCAGCTCCCGGAGATGGTACGAGCAGTACTTC.

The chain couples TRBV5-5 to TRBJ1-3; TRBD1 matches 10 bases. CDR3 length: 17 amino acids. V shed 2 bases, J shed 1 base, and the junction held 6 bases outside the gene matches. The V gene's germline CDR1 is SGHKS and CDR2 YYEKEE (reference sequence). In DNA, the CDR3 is TGTGCCAGCAGCTTCCTACCGGGACAGGGGTCTGGAAACACCATATATTTT. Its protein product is CASSFLPGQGSGNTIYF.

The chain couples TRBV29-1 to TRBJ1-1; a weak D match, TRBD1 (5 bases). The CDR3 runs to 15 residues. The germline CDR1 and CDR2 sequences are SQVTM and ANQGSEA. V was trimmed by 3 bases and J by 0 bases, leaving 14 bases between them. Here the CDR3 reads CSVEVAGPVNTEAFF. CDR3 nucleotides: TGCAGCGTTGAGGTGGCAGGGCCCGTGAACACTGAAGCTTTCTTT.

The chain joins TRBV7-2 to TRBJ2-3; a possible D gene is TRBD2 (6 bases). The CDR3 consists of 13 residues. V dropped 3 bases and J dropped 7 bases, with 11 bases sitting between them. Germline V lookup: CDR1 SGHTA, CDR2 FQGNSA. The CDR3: CASSFAGLNTQYF. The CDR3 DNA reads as TGTGCCAGCAGCTTCGCGGGGTTGAATACGCAGTATTTT.

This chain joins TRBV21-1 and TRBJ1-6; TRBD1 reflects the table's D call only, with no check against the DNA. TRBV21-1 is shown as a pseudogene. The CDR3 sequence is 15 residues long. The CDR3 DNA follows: TGTGCCAGCAGCGAACAGGGGGTTCGGGGTTCACCCCTCCACTTT. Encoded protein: CASSEQGVRGSPLHF.

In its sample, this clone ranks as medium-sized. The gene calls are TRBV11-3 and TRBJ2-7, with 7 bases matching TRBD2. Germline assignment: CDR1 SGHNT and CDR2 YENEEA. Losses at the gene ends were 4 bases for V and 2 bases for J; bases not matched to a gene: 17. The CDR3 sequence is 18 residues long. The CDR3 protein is CASSSQRPLADEPYEQYF. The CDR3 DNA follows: TGTGCCAGCAGCTCCCAAAGGCCTCTAGCGGACGAACCCTACGAGCAGTACTTC.

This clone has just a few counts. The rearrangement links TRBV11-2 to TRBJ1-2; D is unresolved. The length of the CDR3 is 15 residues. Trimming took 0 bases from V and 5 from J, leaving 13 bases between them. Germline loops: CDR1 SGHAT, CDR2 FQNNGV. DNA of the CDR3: TGTGCCAGCAGCTTAGATTCGATGGGCGCGTATGGCTACACCTTC. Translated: CASSLDSMGAYGYTF.

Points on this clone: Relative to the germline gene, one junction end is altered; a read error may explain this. The CDR3 DNA reads TGCAGTGCTCGCACAGGGGGCCAACAGGACTTC. It encodes CSARTGGQQDF. The chain is built from TRBV20-1 and TRBJ2-4, with 9 bases fitting TRBD1. From germline, CDR1 is DFQATT and CDR2 SNEGSKA (reference sequence). This CDR3 contains 11 residues.

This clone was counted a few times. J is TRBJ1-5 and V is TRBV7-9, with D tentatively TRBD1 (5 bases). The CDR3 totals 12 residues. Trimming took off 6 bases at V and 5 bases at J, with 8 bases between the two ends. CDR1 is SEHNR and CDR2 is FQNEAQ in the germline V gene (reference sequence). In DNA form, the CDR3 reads TGTGCCAGCAGTCAGGGCTATCAGCCCCAGCATTTT. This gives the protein CASSQGYQPQHF.

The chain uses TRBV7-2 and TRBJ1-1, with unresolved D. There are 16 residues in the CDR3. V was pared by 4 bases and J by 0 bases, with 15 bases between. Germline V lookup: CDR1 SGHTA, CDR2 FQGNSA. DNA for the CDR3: TGTGCCAGCAGCTCGTCCGGGTCCCGGTTGAACACTGAAGCTTTCTTT. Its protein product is CASSSSGSRLNTEAFF.

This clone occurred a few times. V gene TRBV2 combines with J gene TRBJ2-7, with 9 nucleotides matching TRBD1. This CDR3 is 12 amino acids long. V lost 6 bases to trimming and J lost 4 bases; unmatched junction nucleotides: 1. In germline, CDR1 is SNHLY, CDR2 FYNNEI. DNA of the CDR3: TGTGCCAGCAGGGGACAGGGTTACGAGCAGTACTTC. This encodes CASRGQGYEQYF.

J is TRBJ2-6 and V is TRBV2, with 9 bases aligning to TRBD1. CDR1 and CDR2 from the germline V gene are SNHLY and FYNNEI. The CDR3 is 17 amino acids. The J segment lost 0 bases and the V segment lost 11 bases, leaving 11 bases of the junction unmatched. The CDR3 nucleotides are TGTGCCTCCCTTAGGGACAGGGCCCCCTCTGGGGCCAACGTCCTGACTTTC. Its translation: CASLRDRAPSGANVLTF.

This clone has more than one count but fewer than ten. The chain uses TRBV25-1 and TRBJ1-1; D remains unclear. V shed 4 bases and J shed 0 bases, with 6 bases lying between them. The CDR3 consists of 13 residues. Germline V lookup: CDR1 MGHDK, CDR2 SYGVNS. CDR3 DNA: TGTGCCAGCAGTGGAAGCATGAACACTGAAGCTTTCTTT. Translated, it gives CASSGSMNTEAFF.

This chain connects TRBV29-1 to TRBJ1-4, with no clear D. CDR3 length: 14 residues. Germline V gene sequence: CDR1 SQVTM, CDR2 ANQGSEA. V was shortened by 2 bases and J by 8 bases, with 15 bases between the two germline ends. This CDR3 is CSVEPAGNREKLFF. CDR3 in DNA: TGCAGCGTTGAACCCGCGGGAAATCGGGAAAAACTGTTTTTT. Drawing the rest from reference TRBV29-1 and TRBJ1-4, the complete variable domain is SAVISQKPSRDICQRGTSLTIQCQVDSQVTMMFWYRQQPGQSLTLIATANQGSEATYESGFVIDKFPISRPNLTFSTLTVSNMSPEDSSIYLCSVEPAGNREKLFFGSGTQLSVL.

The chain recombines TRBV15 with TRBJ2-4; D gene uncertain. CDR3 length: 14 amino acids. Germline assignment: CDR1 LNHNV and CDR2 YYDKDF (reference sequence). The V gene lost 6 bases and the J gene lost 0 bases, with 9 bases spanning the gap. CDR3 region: CATRAVLAKNIQYF. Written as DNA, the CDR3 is TGTGCCACCAGGGCGGTTCTAGCCAAAAACATTCAGTACTTC.

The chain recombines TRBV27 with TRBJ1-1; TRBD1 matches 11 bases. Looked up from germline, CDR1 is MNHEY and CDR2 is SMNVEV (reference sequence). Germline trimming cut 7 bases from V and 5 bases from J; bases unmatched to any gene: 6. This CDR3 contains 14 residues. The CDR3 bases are TGTGCCAGCACCTCCGGGACAGGGGGGACTGAAGCTTTCTTT. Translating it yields CASTSGTGGTEAFF.

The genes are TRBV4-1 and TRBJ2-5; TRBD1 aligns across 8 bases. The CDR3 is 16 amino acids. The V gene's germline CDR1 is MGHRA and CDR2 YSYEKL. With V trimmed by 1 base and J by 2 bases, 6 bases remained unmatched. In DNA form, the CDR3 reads TGCGCCAGCAGCCAAGGCGGACAGGGTAAACAAGAGACCCAGTACTTC. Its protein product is CASSQGGQGKQETQYF.

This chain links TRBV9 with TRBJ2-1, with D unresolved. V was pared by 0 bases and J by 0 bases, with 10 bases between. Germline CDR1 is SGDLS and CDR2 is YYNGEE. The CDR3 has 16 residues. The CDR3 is CASSVGRSSSYNEQFF. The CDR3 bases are TGTGCCAGCAGCGTAGGCAGGTCGAGCTCCTACAATGAGCAGTTCTTC.

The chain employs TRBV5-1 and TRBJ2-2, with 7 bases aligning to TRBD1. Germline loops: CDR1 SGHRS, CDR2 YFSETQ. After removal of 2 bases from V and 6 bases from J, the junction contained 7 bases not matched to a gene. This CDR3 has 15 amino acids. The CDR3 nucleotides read TGCGCCAGCAGCTTACCGGGACAGAGATCCGGGGAGCTGTTTTTT. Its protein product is CASSLPGQRSGELFF.

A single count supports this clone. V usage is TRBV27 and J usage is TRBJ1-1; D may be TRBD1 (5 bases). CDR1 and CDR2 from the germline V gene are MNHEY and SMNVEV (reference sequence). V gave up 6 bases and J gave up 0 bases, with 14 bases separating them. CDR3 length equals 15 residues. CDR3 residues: CASSGGRLMNTEAFF. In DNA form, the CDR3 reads TGTGCCAGCAGCGGGGGACGGCTGATGAACACTGAAGCTTTCTTT.

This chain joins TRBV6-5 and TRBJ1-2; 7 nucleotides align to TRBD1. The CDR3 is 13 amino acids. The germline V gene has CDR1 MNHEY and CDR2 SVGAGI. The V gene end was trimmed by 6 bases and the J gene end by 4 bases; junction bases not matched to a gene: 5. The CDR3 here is CASRPGTAYGYTF. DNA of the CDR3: TGTGCCAGCAGACCCGGGACAGCCTATGGCTACACCTTC.